The sequence of this T cell receptor beta chain was determined in a study of T cells in Graves' hyperthyroidism and ophthalmopathy. This CDR3 has 15 residues. CDR1 and CDR2 (germline): SGHRS, YFSETQ. The V end lost 4 bases, the J end lost 2 bases, and 14 bases lay between the germline ends. Template material for amplifying TCR beta CDR3 regions consisted of RNA transcripts. The TCR CDR3 first-round RT-PCR relied on the HTBI primer set. TCRdb processed the multiplex PCR reads anew with MiXCR; each CDR3 protein has one entry. The sample lists approximately 370,000 distinct CDR3 sequences; 15% were seen once.

The chain recombines TRBV5-1 with TRBJ2-3; D unclear. This clonotype was sampled from a woman aged 25 to 45 with Graves' hyperthyroidism. The source material was blood. CDR3 DNA: TGCGCCAGCAGCGGGCGGCGCGGAAACACAGATACGCAGTATTTT. Translating it yields CASSGRRGNTDTQYF. Together with reference TRBV5-1 and TRBJ2-3, the CDR3 gives the full variable domain: KAGVTQTPRYLIKTRGQQVTLSCSPISGHRSVSWYQQTPGQGLQFLFEYFSETQRNKGNFPGRFSGRQFSNSRSEMNVSTLELGDSALYLCASSGRRGNTDTQYFGPGTRLTVL.